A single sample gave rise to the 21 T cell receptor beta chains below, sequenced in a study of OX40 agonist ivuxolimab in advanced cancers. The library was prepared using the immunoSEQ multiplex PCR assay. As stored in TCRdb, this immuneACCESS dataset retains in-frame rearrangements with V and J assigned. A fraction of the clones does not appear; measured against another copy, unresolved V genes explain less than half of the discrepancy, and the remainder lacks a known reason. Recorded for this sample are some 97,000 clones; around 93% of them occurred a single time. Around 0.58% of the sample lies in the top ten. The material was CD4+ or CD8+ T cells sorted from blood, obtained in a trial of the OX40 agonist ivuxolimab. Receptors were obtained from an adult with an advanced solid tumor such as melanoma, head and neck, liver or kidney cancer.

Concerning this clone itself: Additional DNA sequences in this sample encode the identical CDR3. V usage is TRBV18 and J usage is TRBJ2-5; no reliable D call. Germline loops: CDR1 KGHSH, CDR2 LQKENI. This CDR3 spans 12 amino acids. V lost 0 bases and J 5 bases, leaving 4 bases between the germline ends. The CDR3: CASSPPGETQYF. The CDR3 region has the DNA TGTGCCAGCTCACCACCCGGGGAGACCCAGTACTTC.

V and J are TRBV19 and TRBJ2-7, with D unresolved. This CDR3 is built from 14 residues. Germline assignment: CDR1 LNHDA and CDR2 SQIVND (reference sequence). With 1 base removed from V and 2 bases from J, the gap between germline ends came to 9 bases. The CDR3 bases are TGTGCCAGTAGTATAGTGGGTACGACCTACGAGCAGTACTTC. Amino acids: CASSIVGTTYEQYF.

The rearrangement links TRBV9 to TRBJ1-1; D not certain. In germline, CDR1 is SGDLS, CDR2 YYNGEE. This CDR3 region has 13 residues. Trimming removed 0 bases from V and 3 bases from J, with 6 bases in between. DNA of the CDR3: TGTGCCAGCAGCGTAGAGGGTCACACTGAAGCTTTCTTT. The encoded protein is CASSVEGHTEAFF.

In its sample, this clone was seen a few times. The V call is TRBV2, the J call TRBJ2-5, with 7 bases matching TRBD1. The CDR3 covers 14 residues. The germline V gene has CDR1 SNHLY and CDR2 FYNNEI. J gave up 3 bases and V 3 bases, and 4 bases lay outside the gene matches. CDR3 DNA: TGTGCCAGCAGTGAGACGGGACAGAAAGAGACCCAGTACTTC. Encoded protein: CASSETGQKETQYF.

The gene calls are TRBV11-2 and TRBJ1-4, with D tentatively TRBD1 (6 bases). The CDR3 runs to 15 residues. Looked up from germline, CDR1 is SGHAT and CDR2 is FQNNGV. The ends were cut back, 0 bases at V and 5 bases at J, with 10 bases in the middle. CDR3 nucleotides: TGTGCCAGCAGCTTAGAAGGGGGTGTCAATGAAAAACTGTTTTTT. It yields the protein CASSLEGGVNEKLFF.

DNA for the CDR3: TGCGCCAGCAGTGAAGGTATCGCCTACGAGCAGTACTTC. Translated: CASSEGIAYEQYF. The gene calls are TRBV10-1 and TRBJ2-7; D uncertain. The V gene's germline CDR1 is WNHNN and CDR2 SYGVQD (reference sequence). V was cut by 3 bases and J by 2 bases, with 8 bases left in between. The CDR3 consists of 13 residues.

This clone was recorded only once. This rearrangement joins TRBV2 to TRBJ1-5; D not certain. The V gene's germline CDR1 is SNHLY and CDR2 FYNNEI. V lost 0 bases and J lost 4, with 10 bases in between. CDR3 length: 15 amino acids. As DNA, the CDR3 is TGTGCCAGCAGTGAAGCGCTCAGGCTGAATCAGCCCCAGCATTTT. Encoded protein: CASSEALRLNQPQHF.

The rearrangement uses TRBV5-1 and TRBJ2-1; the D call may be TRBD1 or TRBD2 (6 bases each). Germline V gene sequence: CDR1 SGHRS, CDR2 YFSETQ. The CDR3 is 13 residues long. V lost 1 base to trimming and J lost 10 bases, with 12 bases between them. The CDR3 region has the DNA TGCGCCAGCAGCTTGTTTTCCGGGGGCGAGCAGTTCTTC. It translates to CASSLFSGGEQFF.

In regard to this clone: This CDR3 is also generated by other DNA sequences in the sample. The chain's CDR3 is CASSPPSTDTQYF. CDR3 bases: TGTGCCAGCTCACCCCCCTCGACAGATACGCAGTATTTT. The chain couples TRBV18 to TRBJ2-3; D remains unclear. The CDR3 has 13 residues. The V and J ends lost 3 bases and 3 bases respectively, with 7 bases between them. Looked up from germline, CDR1 is KGHSH and CDR2 is LQKENI.

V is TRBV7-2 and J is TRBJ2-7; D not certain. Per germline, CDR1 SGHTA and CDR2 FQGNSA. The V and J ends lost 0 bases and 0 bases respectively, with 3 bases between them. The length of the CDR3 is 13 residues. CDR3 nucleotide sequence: TGTGCCAGCAGCTTAGCCCACTCCTACGAGCAGTACTTC. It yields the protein CASSLAHSYEQYF.

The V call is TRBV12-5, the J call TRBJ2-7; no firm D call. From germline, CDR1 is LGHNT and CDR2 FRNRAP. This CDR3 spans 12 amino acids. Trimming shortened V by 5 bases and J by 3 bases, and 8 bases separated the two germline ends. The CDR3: CASGPRSYEQYF. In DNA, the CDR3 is TGTGCTAGTGGTCCCAGGAGCTACGAGCAGTACTTC.

The CDR3 sequence: CASSQETGGLETQYF. The CDR3 DNA reads as TGCGCCAGCAGCCAGGAGACAGGGGGCTTGGAGACCCAGTACTTC. The rearrangement joins TRBV4-3 to TRBJ2-5, with TRBD1 matching 10 bases. Germline trimming cut 3 bases from V and 5 bases from J; bases unmatched to any gene: 6. CDR3 size: 15 residues. Germline CDR1 is LGHNA and CDR2 is YSLEER.

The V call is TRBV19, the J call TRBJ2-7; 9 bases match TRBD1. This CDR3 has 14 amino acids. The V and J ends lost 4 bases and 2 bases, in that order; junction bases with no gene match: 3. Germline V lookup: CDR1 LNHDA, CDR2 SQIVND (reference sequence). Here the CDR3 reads CASSTNRGPYEQYF. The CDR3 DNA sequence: TGTGCCAGTAGTACCAACAGGGGGCCCTACGAGCAGTACTTC.

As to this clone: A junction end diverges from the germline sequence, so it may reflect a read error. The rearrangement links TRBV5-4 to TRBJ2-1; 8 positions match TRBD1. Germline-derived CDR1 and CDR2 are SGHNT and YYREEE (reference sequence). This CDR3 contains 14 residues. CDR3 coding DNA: TGTGCCAGCAGCAAAGCCGGCGAAACGGACAGGGCAGTCTTC. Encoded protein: CASSKAGETDRAVF.

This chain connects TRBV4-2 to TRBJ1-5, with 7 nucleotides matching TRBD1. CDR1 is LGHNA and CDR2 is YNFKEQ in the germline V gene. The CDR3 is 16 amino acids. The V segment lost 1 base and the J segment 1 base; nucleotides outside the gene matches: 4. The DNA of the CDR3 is TGTGCCAGCAGCCAAGGGGACAGAATAAGCAATCAGCCCCAGCATTTT. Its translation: CASSQGDRISNQPQHF.

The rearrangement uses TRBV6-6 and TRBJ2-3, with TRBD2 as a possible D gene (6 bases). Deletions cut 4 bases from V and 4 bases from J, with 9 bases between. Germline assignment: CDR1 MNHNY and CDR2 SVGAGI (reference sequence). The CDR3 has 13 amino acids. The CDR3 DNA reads TGTGCCAGCAGTTCAACTAGCCCAGATACGCAGTATTTT. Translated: CASSSTSPDTQYF.

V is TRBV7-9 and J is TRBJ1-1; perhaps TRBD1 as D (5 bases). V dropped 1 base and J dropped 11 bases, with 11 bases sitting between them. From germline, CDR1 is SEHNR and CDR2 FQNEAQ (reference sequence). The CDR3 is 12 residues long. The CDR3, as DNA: TGTGCCAGCAGCTTAGAACAGGTTGGCGCTTTCTTT. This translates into CASSLEQVGAFF.

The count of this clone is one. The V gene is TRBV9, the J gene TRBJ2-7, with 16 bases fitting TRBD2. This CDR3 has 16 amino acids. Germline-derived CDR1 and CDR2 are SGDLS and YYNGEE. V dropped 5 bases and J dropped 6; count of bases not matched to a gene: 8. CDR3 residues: CASSMGLAGGLVEQYF. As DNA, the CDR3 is TGTGCCAGCAGTATGGGACTAGCGGGAGGGCTAGTCGAGCAGTACTTC.

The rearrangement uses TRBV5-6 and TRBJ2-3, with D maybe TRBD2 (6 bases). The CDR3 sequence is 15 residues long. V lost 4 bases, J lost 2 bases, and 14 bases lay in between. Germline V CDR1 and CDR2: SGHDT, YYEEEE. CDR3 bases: TGTGCCAGCAGCCTCCTGATAGCGGTCACAGATACGCAGTATTTT. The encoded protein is CASSLLIAVTDTQYF. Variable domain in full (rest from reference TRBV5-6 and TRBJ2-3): DAGVTQSPTHLIKTRGQQVTLRCSPKSGHDTVSWYQQALGQGPQFIFQYYEEEERQRGNFPDRFSGHQFPNYSSELNVNALLLGDSALYLCASSLLIAVTDTQYFGPGTRLTVL.

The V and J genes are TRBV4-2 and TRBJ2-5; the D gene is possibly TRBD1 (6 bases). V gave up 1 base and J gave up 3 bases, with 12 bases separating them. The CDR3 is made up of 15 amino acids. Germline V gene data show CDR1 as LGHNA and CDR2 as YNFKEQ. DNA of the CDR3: TGTGCCAGCAGCCAAGGCAGGGGAGCGGAAGAGACCCAGTACTTC. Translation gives CASSQGRGAEETQYF.

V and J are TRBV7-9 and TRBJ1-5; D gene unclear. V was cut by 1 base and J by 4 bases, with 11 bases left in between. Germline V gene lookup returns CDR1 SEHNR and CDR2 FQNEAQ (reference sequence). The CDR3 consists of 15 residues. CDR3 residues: CASSLGETKNQPQHF. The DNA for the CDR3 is TGTGCCAGCAGCTTAGGCGAGACCAAGAATCAGCCCCAGCATTTT.